Following are 27 T cell receptor beta chains from one sample sequenced in a study of Graves' ophthalmopathy and Graves' hyperthyroidism. CDR3 regions of TCR beta were amplified from RNA transcripts. An initial RT-PCR round employing HTBI primers preceded a second-round multiplex PCR. One entry per CDR3 protein, called by TCRdb with MiXCR from the multiplex PCR reads. The sample lists 400,000 or so distinct CDR3 sequences; just over 15% were seen once. The sample comprised peripheral blood. All receptors come from a woman between 18 and 29 years old with stable Graves' hyperthyroidism.

This clonotype was detected ten times or more. This chain joins TRBV6-6 and TRBJ1-5; D is ambiguous. The length of the CDR3 is 12 residues. The V end lost 5 bases, the J end lost 3 bases, and 5 bases lay between the germline ends. Germline V lookup: CDR1 MNHNY, CDR2 SVGAGI (reference sequence). For the CDR3, the DNA is TGTGCCAGCAGTACCTCCAATCAGCCCCAGCATTTT. Encoded protein: CASSTSNQPQHF.

This clonotype was observed many times. V usage is TRBV29-1 and J usage is TRBJ2-4; no firm D call. Germline CDR1 reads SQVTM; CDR2 reads ANQGSEA. The ends were cut back, 4 bases at V and 6 bases at J, with 7 bases in the middle. The CDR3 contains 11 residues. The CDR3, as DNA: TGCAGCGTTGTTTGGGGAAACATTCAGTACTTC. It is translated as CSVVWGNIQYF.

In this sample, this clonotype turned up many times. The gene calls are TRBV19 and TRBJ2-6; D possibly corresponds to TRBD2 (5 bases). This CDR3 is built from 16 residues. V was clipped by 1 base and J by 0 bases, with 7 bases between them. CDR1 and CDR2 from the germline V gene are LNHDA and SQIVND (reference sequence). This CDR3 reads CASSIGLSSGANVLTF. The CDR3 DNA is TGTGCCAGTAGTATAGGACTAAGCTCTGGGGCCAACGTCCTGACTTTC.

The chain joins TRBV18 to TRBJ1-5, with a weak D call TRBD1 (5 bases). Germline assignment: CDR1 KGHSH and CDR2 LQKENI. V lost 2 bases and J lost 2, with 10 bases in between. This CDR3 comprises 15 residues. The DNA for the CDR3 is TGTGCCAGCTCACCAGCGGGGGTCGGCAATCAGCCCCAGCATTTT. Protein product: CASSPAGVGNQPQHF.

This clonotype was counted ten times or more. V gene TRBV20-1 combines with J gene TRBJ1-5; perhaps TRBD1 as D (5 bases). V dropped 0 bases and J dropped 3 bases, with 12 bases sitting between them. The CDR3 has 15 residues. CDR1 and CDR2 (germline): DFQATT, SNEGSKA (reference sequence). The CDR3 region has the DNA TGCAGTGCTAGAGATTACGAAGGGGCCAATCAGCCCCAGCATTTT. Its protein is CSARDYEGANQPQHF.

In its sample, this clonotype was seen a few times. V and J are TRBV7-8 and TRBJ2-2; unclear D gene. The V end lost 4 bases, the J end lost 11 bases, and 20 bases lay between the germline ends. Germline loops: CDR1 SGHVS, CDR2 FQNEAQ. The CDR3 is made up of 15 amino acids. The DNA of the CDR3 is TGTGCCAGCAGCTCCCCCCCGGGTGTGATCGTTGAGCTGTTTTTT. It specifies CASSSPPGVIVELFF. The variable domain in full, completed from reference TRBV7-8 and TRBJ2-2, reads GAGVSQSPRYKVAKRGQDVALRCDPISGHVSLFWYQQALGQGPEFLTYFQNEAQLDKSGLPSDRFFAERPEGSVSTLKIQRTQQEDSAVYLCASSSPPGVIVELFFGEGSRLTVL.

This clonotype was seen ten or more times. The chain uses TRBV2 and TRBJ2-5; D is unresolved. Per the germline V gene, CDR1 is SNHLY and CDR2 is FYNNEI. V was pared by 1 base and J by 1 base, with 10 bases between. This CDR3 spans 15 amino acids. In nucleotides, the CDR3 is TGTGCCAGCAGTGAAGGGGGTGGGCCCCAAGAGACCCAGTACTTC. Its protein is CASSEGGGPQETQYF. The whole variable domain, filled in from reference TRBV2 and TRBJ2-5, reads EPEVTQTPSHQVTQMGQEVILRCVPISNHLYFYWYRQILGQKVEFLVSFYNNEISEKSEIFDDQFSVERPDGSNFTLKIRSTKLEDSAMYFCASSEGGGPQETQYFGPGTRLLVL.

Ten or more counts support this clonotype. This chain uses TRBV6-5 with TRBJ1-2, with 8 nucleotides matching TRBD1. Per germline, CDR1 MNHEY and CDR2 SVGAGI. This CDR3 region has 17 residues. The J segment lost 6 bases and the V segment lost 0 bases, leaving 12 bases of the junction unmatched. The CDR3 region has the DNA TGTGCCAGCAGTTACTCGGATCGTACAGGGGGACGGGATGGCTACACCTTC. Its protein is CASSYSDRTGGRDGYTF.

Ten or more counts support this clonotype. The rearrangement links TRBV24-1 to TRBJ1-2; tentative D call: TRBD1 (5 bases). The ends were cut back, 1 base at V and 4 bases at J, with 9 bases in the middle. Germline lookup yields CDR1 KGHDR and CDR2 SFDVKD. This CDR3 has 14 residues. CDR3 in DNA: TGTGCCACCAGTGATTTCGGGACGGGCTATGGCTACACCTTC. This gives the protein CATSDFGTGYGYTF.

The chain carries TRBV7-8 and TRBJ1-5, with 7 bases fitting TRBD1. V shed 6 bases, J shed 0 bases, and the junction held 5 bases outside the gene matches. This CDR3 has 15 residues. Looked up from germline, CDR1 is SGHVS and CDR2 is FQNEAQ. CDR3 sequence: CASSLTGISNQPQHF. The DNA for the CDR3 is TGTGCCAGCAGTTTGACAGGGATTAGCAATCAGCCCCAGCATTTT.

V gene TRBV19 combines with J gene TRBJ1-5; unclear D gene. Between the trimmed V and J ends, which lost 3 bases and 7 bases, there was a span of 7 bases. The CDR3 length is 12 residues. Germline V gene lookup returns CDR1 LNHDA and CDR2 SQIVND (reference sequence). Written as DNA, the CDR3 is TGTGCCAGTAGTATTATTGGCCAGCCCCAGCATTTT. Protein: CASSIIGQPQHF.

Ten or more counts support this clonotype. The V call is TRBV18, the J call TRBJ2-7, with 7 nucleotides matching TRBD2. Per germline, CDR1 KGHSH and CDR2 LQKENI. The CDR3 runs to 13 residues. The trim removed 6 bases at V and 7 bases at J, leaving 9 bases unmatched. The CDR3 bases are TGTGCCAGCTCCCCGGGACTACTCACGGAGCAGTACTTC. It yields the protein CASSPGLLTEQYF.

This clonotype was seen repeatedly, ten times or more. This chain uses TRBV12-3 or TRBV12-4 with TRBJ2-7, with D maybe TRBD2 (6 bases). CDR3 size: 16 residues. Trimming removed 1 base at V and 5 bases at J, with 18 bases between. The CDR3 region has the DNA TGTGCCAGCAGTTTAGTGGGGGGTTCTCGCCCTCACGAGCAGTACTTC. Its protein product is CASSLVGGSRPHEQYF.

The V gene is TRBV12-3 or TRBV12-4, the J gene TRBJ2-7; a weak D match, TRBD1 (6 bases). V was cut by 6 bases and J by 3 bases, with 9 bases left in between. The CDR3 contains 12 residues. CDR3 protein: CASSRGIYEQYF. In DNA, the CDR3 is TGTGCCAGCAGCAGGGGAATCTACGAGCAGTACTTC.

This clonotype was recorded many times. This chain connects TRBV18 to TRBJ2-2; 8 bases map to TRBD1. Germline V gene data show CDR1 as KGHSH and CDR2 as LQKENI. J lost 0 bases, V lost 3 bases, and 3 bases had no gene match. The CDR3 totals 16 residues. CDR3 in DNA: TGTGCCAGCTCACCCTTGGACAGGGCGAACACCGGGGAGCTGTTTTTT. This sequence encodes CASSPLDRANTGELFF.

This clonotype was observed many times. The chain couples TRBV7-9 to TRBJ1-2; 11 nucleotides match TRBD1. The CDR3 contains 15 residues. After removal of 5 bases from V and 4 bases from J, the junction contained 6 bases not matched to a gene. Germline CDR1 reads SEHNR; CDR2 reads FQNEAQ (reference sequence). The DNA for the CDR3 is TGTGCCAGCAGCCCGCGGGACAGGGGGGTCTATGGCTACACCTTC. The encoded protein is CASSPRDRGVYGYTF.

In its sample, this clonotype was seen many times. The V and J genes are TRBV20-1 and TRBJ1-2; 7 bases align to TRBD1. Germline CDR1 reads DFQATT; CDR2 reads SNEGSKA (reference sequence). J was trimmed by 7 bases and V by 6 bases; bases with no gene match: 5. This CDR3 spans 11 amino acids. As DNA, the CDR3 is TGCAGTGCCAATCACAGGGGTGGCTACACCTTC. The encoded protein is CSANHRGGYTF.

This clonotype was found many times. The chain has TRBV11-1 and TRBJ2-7; 8 nucleotides line up with TRBD1. Germline values: CDR1 SGHAT, CDR2 FQDESV (reference sequence). V was pared by 7 bases and J by 5 bases, with 10 bases of the junction left unmatched. The CDR3 extends over 14 amino acids. DNA of the CDR3: TGTGCCAGCAAGCCCTCGGACAGGGTCCACGAGCAGTACTTC. Translation gives CASKPSDRVHEQYF.

At least ten counts were recorded for this clonotype. This rearrangement joins TRBV20-1 to TRBJ1-2; 9 bases agree with TRBD1. CDR3 length equals 14 residues. The V gene's germline CDR1 is DFQATT and CDR2 SNEGSKA (reference sequence). The trim removed 0 bases at V and 4 bases at J, leaving 3 bases unmatched. For the CDR3, the DNA is TGCAGTGCTAGAGAACCGGGACAGGGCTATGGCTACACCTTC. Its translation is CSAREPGQGYGYTF.

There are many counts of this clonotype. This chain links TRBV2 with TRBJ1-6; maybe TRBD1 (6 bases). The CDR3 is made up of 15 amino acids. V was pared by 7 bases and J by 7 bases, with 17 bases between. CDR1 is SNHLY and CDR2 is FYNNEI in the germline V gene. The CDR3 DNA reads TGTGCCAGCAATCCTCCGGGGGGCGGAAATTCACCCCTCCACTTT. As protein: CASNPPGGGNSPLHF.

The chain links TRBV6-1 to TRBJ1-2, with 7 bases lining up with TRBD1. Germline-derived CDR1 and CDR2 are MNHNS and SASEGT. V lost 6 bases and J lost 7; bases outside the gene matches: 11. This CDR3 region has 14 residues. CDR3 sequence (DNA): TGTGCCAGCAGCAACAGGGGTGAGACTACTGGCTACACCTTC. It encodes CASSNRGETTGYTF.

This clonotype was detected many times. The chain joins TRBV11-2 to TRBJ2-2; D remains ambiguous. The CDR3 sequence is 12 residues long. V was pared by 5 bases and J by 6 bases, with 7 bases between. Germline CDR1 and CDR2: SGHAT and FQNNGV. The CDR3 nucleotides read TGTGCCAGCAGCCCTCCGGCCGGGGAGCTGTTTTTT. This encodes CASSPPAGELFF.

This clonotype was found many times. The gene calls are TRBV20-1 and TRBJ2-7; D may match TRBD1 or TRBD2 (5 bases each). Germline V CDR1 and CDR2: DFQATT, SNEGSKA (reference sequence). The ends were cut back, 4 bases at V and 6 bases at J, with 22 bases in the middle. The CDR3 is made up of 15 amino acids. CDR3: CSAKSGSGPFGEQYF. Here the CDR3 DNA reads TGCAGTGCTAAAAGTGGGTCGGGGCCTTTTGGCGAGCAGTACTTC.

This clonotype was counted at least ten times. The chain employs TRBV6-1 and TRBJ2-7, with 7 nucleotides matching TRBD1. Unmatched junction bases numbered 15, after V lost 2 bases and J lost 2 bases. The CDR3 extends over 18 amino acids. The germline gives CDR1 MNHNS, CDR2 SASEGT. CDR3 amino acids: CASSERSQTGLRTYEQYF. In nucleotides, the CDR3 is TGTGCCAGCAGTGAACGGTCCCAGACAGGGTTAAGAACCTACGAGCAGTACTTC.

This clonotype was counted many times. This CDR3 is CASSLEVQGQPQHF. In DNA, the CDR3 is TGCGCCAGCAGCTTGGAGGTGCAAGGGCAGCCCCAGCATTTT. This chain joins TRBV5-1 and TRBJ1-5; no clear D. Trimming left V 0 bases short and J 7 bases short, with 11 bases between. Per germline, CDR1 SGHRS and CDR2 YFSETQ. CDR3 length: 14 residues.

This clonotype was seen only a few times. The conserved phenylalanine or tryptophan normally closing the CDR3 is absent here, so this likely arose from a read error. CDR3 loop: CASSASGLTDTQYC. In nucleotides, the CDR3 is TGTGCCAGCAGCGCTAGCGGGCTCACAGATACGCAGTATTGT. The chain joins TRBV7-3 to TRBJ2-3, with 8 bases fitting TRBD2. Trimming removed 5 bases from V and 2 bases from J; junction bases left unmatched: 3. The CDR3 covers 14 residues. CDR1 SGHTA and CDR2 FQGTGA come from the germline V gene.

V usage is TRBV24-1 and J usage is TRBJ1-2; TRBD1 matches 11 bases. CDR3 length: 15 amino acids. Per the germline V gene, CDR1 is KGHDR and CDR2 is SFDVKD. After removal of 3 bases from V and 8 bases from J, the junction contained 7 bases not matched to a gene. CDR3: CATSDAGQGAGGYTF. The DNA for the CDR3 is TGTGCCACCAGTGATGCCGGACAGGGGGCGGGAGGCTACACCTTC.